The 9 T cell receptor beta chains presented below share a single source sample, sequenced in a study of T cell therapy after organ transplantation. The antigens of these receptors remain unknown. Stated time point: 4-8 weeks after completion of therapy. TCRdb keeps only in-frame clones here, not all; method: immunoSEQ multiplex PCR. The top ten hold just over 9% of the sample, which has 15,000 to 20,000 clones, 65% to 85% seen once. The input for sequencing was CD8+ T cells from blood, taken after autologous CMV-specific T cell therapy. These receptors were obtained from a human patient who had received a solid organ transplant and had CMV disease. A share of the T cells may be of graft donor origin.

The chain combines TRBV30 with TRBJ2-2, with no clear D. Germline loops: CDR1 GTSNPN, CDR2 SVGIG (reference sequence). The V end lost 3 bases, the J end lost 3 bases, and 20 bases lay between the germline ends. The CDR3 runs 17 residues. CDR3 loop: CAWSPYWVVEDTGELFF. Here the CDR3 DNA reads TGTGCCTGGAGCCCATATTGGGTCGTTGAGGACACCGGGGAGCTGTTTTTT.

This clone was detected only once. The J gene is TRBJ2-1, the V gene TRBV10-2; D unresolved. This CDR3 has 12 amino acids. Trimming took 2 bases from V and 15 from J, leaving 14 bases between them. The germline V gene has CDR1 WSHSY and CDR2 SAAADI. In nucleotides, the CDR3 is TGCGCCAGCAGTGAGCCGAATATCTGGCGGTTCTTC. It translates to CASSEPNIWRFF.

The chain couples TRBV5-6 to TRBJ2-7; possibly TRBD2 for D (7 bases). Trimming took 7 bases from V and 0 from J, leaving 14 bases between them. The CDR3 length is 14 residues. From germline, CDR1 is SGHDT and CDR2 YYEEEE. The CDR3 DNA follows: TGTGCCAGCCTGAGGGGGGGCAGCTCCTACGAGCAGTACTTC. Its translation is CASLRGGSSYEQYF.

The chain couples TRBV7-8 to TRBJ1-5; weak D call: TRBD1 (5 bases). The CDR3 covers 18 residues. Germline V gene sequence: CDR1 SGHVS, CDR2 FQNEAQ. V lost 1 base and J lost 2, with 18 bases in between. CDR3 protein: CASSLGVQGHFRNQPQHF. The CDR3 region has the DNA TGTGCCAGCAGCTTAGGGGTCCAGGGTCATTTTCGCAATCAGCCCCAGCATTTT.

V and J are TRBV9 and TRBJ2-7; the D gene is possibly TRBD2 (6 bases). The germline V gene has CDR1 SGDLS and CDR2 YYNGEE. The CDR3 is 17 amino acids. V was cut by 0 bases and J by 1 base, with 17 bases left in between. DNA for the CDR3: TGTGCCAGCAGCGTAGGAGGAGGAGGGATCGGATCCTACGAGCAGTACTTC. This sequence encodes CASSVGGGGIGSYEQYF.

The chain recombines TRBV30 with TRBJ2-6; D not certain. The germline gives CDR1 GTSNPN, CDR2 SVGIG (reference sequence). Trimming stripped 3 bases from V and 1 base from J, with 7 bases between. The CDR3 totals 14 residues. CDR3 DNA: TGTGCCTGGAGCCTTCTATCTGGGGCCAACGTCCTGACTTTC. It encodes CAWSLLSGANVLTF.

This clone came up once. The chain links TRBV6-4 to TRBJ2-1, with 7 bases fitting TRBD2. V shed 8 bases, J shed 4 bases, and the junction held 14 bases outside the gene matches. The CDR3 is made up of 16 amino acids. CDR1 is MRHNA and CDR2 is SNTAGT in the germline V gene. For the CDR3, the DNA is TGTGCCAGCGGTGGGCGTCTCGCGGGGGATTACAATGAGCAGTTCTTC. Its translation: CASGGRLAGDYNEQFF.

The V call is TRBV5-1, the J call TRBJ1-1; D unclear. Trimming took 0 bases from V and 4 from J, leaving 10 bases between them. Germline lookup yields CDR1 SGHRS and CDR2 YFSETQ. The CDR3 is 14 amino acids. This chain's CDR3 is CASSLAGVGTEAFF. CDR3 DNA: TGCGCCAGCAGCTTGGCTGGGGTGGGCACTGAAGCTTTCTTT. Variable domain in full (rest from reference TRBV5-1 and TRBJ1-1): KAGVTQTPRYLIKTRGQQVTLSCSPISGHRSVSWYQQTPGQGLQFLFEYFSETQRNKGNFPGRFSGRQFSNSRSEMNVSTLELGDSALYLCASSLAGVGTEAFFGQGTRLTVV.

V and J are TRBV29-1 and TRBJ2-5; no reliable D call. CDR3 length: 13 residues. Germline CDR1 is SQVTM and CDR2 is ANQGSEA. V dropped 4 bases and J dropped 4 bases, with 13 bases sitting between them. CDR3 loop: CSVVSGSGETQYF. The CDR3 bases are TGCAGCGTTGTGTCAGGTTCCGGAGAGACCCAGTACTTC.